The clone carrying this TCR beta chain was seen only a few times. The data were obtained in a study of blood T cells in healthy people across ages. For the second PCR, which ran for about 7 to 11 cycles, a sample-barcoded 5' primer and a J-beta primer mix were used. TCRdb ran MiXCR on the 5' RACE reads and lists one entry per CDR3 protein. The table has about 930,000 distinct CDR3 sequences, almost 30% seen once. Donors gave roughly 9.1 milliliters of peripheral blood apiece. This CDR3 is built from 12 residues. Trimming shortened V by 7 bases and J by 1 base, and 7 bases separated the two germline ends. Germline CDR1 MDHEN, CDR2 SYDVKM. Another study also made use of these data, one on T cells of mothers and their children. That study adds: All extracted RNA went into cDNA synthesis, roughly 1.5 ug per 15 ul. The yield was over 9.5 million TCR beta CDR3 reads from each mother and 2.5 million to 3 million from each child.

This receptor was taken from a woman aged 40 to 50 in good health. Sequenced input: blood. The genes are TRBV28 and TRBJ1-2; D unresolved. The CDR3 region is CASNQLNYGYTF. DNA of the CDR3: TGTGCCAGCAATCAGCTTAACTATGGCTACACCTTC.